The T cell receptor beta chain described here comes from a study of cytomegalovirus exposure and HLA in healthy donors. Study conclusions and caveats: The authors later found HLA-associated TCR beta chains more clonally expanded than equally common others. Most of the CMV-associated TCR beta chains (in a later analysis) appeared to be HLA-restricted. What TCR beta sequences reportedly achieved was accurate prediction of HLA-A and HLA-B alleles in most subjects.

This PCR relied on a set of 60 Vbeta primers and 13 Jbeta primers. Only in-frame clones appear in the TCRdb table, and some are missing; sequencing was by immunoSEQ multiplex PCR. The table records 170,000 or so clones, approximately 80% of them present only once. Germline V gene sequence: CDR1 SGHTA, CDR2 FQGTGA. V lost 2 bases to trimming and J lost 8 bases, with 12 bases between them. This CDR3 is built from 13 residues. Though probably carrying unrecorded immune exposures, donors were nominally healthy at sampling. In the case of this clone: Its antigen remains unidentified.

The source of this sequence is a man aged 18-30 years in good health and CMV-seronegative. The chain has TRBV7-3 and TRBJ1-2; D not resolved. The specimen was PBMCs. CDR3 sequence reads: CASSLAGWQGYTF. The CDR3 DNA follows: TGTGCCAGCAGCTTAGCGGGGTGGCAAGGCTACACCTTC.